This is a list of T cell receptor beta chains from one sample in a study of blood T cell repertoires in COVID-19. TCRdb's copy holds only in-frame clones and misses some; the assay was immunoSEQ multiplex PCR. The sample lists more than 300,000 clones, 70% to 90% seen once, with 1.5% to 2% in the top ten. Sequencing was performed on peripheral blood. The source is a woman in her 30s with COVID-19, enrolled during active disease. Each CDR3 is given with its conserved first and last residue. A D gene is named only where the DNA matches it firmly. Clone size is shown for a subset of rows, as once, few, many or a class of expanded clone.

cdr3_aa: CASSLGGRTEAFF; cdr3_nt: TGTGCCAGCAGCTTGGGAGGTCGCACTGAAGCTTTCTTT; clone_size: NA; d_call: NA; v_call: TRBV7-8; j_call: TRBJ1-1
cdr3_aa: CASSQAQGATNEKLFF; cdr3_nt: TGTGCCAGCAGCCAAGCCCAGGGGGCAACTAATGAAAAACTGTTTTTT; clone_size: NA; d_call: TRBD1; v_call: TRBV4-2; j_call: TRBJ1-4
cdr3_aa: CASSYSADSLEQFF; cdr3_nt: TGTGCCAGCAGTTACTCGGCGGACAGCCTGGAGCAGTTCTTC; clone_size: NA; d_call: NA; v_call: TRBV6-2/TRBV6-3; j_call: TRBJ2-1
cdr3_aa: CASSRQGATNEKLFF; cdr3_nt: TGTGCCAGTAGCCGACAGGGAGCCACTAATGAAAAACTGTTTTTT; clone_size: NA; d_call: TRBD1; v_call: TRBV19; j_call: TRBJ1-4
cdr3_aa: CASRSGGSWTEAFF; cdr3_nt: TGTGCCAGCAGGTCAGGGGGCAGTTGGACTGAAGCTTTCTTT; clone_size: NA; d_call: TRBD1; v_call: TRBV5-6; j_call: TRBJ1-1
cdr3_aa: CASSPDRDEQFF; cdr3_nt: TGTGCCAGCAGTCCTGACAGGGACGAGCAGTTCTTC; clone_size: NA; d_call: TRBD1; v_call: TRBV7-9; j_call: TRBJ2-1
cdr3_aa: CASSLAHQNGYTF; cdr3_nt: TGTGCCAGCAGCTTAGCGCACCAGAATGGCTACACCTTC; clone_size: NA; d_call: NA; v_call: TRBV7-9; j_call: TRBJ1-2
cdr3_aa: CASRSPGGGYGYTF; cdr3_nt: TGTGCCAGCAGGAGCCCAGGGGGCGGCTATGGCTACACCTTC; clone_size: NA; d_call: TRBD1; v_call: TRBV9; j_call: TRBJ1-2
cdr3_aa: CASSYSGRGSYGYTF; cdr3_nt: TGTGCCAGCAGTTACTCCGGGCGGGGTAGCTATGGCTACACCTTC; clone_size: NA; d_call: NA; v_call: TRBV6-5; j_call: TRBJ1-2
cdr3_aa: CATSRRDNEQFF; cdr3_nt: TGTGCCACCAGCCGAAGAGACAATGAGCAGTTCTTC; clone_size: once; d_call: NA; v_call: TRBV15; j_call: TRBJ2-1
cdr3_aa: CASSQGSGYGYTF; cdr3_nt: TGTGCCAGCAGCCAAGGGTCAGGGTATGGCTACACCTTC; clone_size: NA; d_call: NA; v_call: TRBV3-1/TRBV3-2; j_call: TRBJ1-2
cdr3_aa: CASSFSYLGGGGELFF; cdr3_nt: TGTGCCAGCAGCTTTTCGTACCTCGGCGGGGGCGGGGAGCTGTTTTTT; clone_size: NA; d_call: TRBD2; v_call: TRBV7-9; j_call: TRBJ2-2
cdr3_aa: CATSDSKQGGEKLFF; cdr3_nt: TGTGCCACCAGTGATTCGAAACAGGGGGGTGAAAAACTGTTTTTT; clone_size: NA; d_call: TRBD1; v_call: TRBV24-1; j_call: TRBJ1-4
cdr3_aa: CASSYSTGGGNNEQFF; cdr3_nt: TGTGCCAGCAGTTATTCAACAGGGGGGGGTAACAATGAGCAGTTCTTC; clone_size: few; d_call: NA; v_call: TRBV6-9; j_call: TRBJ2-1
cdr3_aa: CASSSQQGRDGYTF; cdr3_nt: TGTGCCAGCAGCTCCCAACAGGGGCGGGATGGCTACACCTTC; clone_size: NA; d_call: TRBD1; v_call: TRBV7-8; j_call: TRBJ1-2
cdr3_aa: CASSQVPRGGRGTEAFF; cdr3_nt: TGCGCCAGCAGCCAAGTCCCCCGCGGCGGGCGGGGCACTGAAGCTTTCTTT; clone_size: once; d_call: NA; v_call: TRBV4-1; j_call: TRBJ1-1
cdr3_aa: CASSPRRGTEAFF; cdr3_nt: TGTGCCAGCAGCCCTAGGCGGGGAACTGAAGCTTTCTTT; clone_size: NA; d_call: NA; v_call: TRBV7-6; j_call: TRBJ1-1
cdr3_aa: CASSAPGQENIQYF; cdr3_nt: TGTGCCAGCAGTGCTCCGGGACAGGAAAACATTCAGTACTTC; clone_size: NA; d_call: TRBD1; v_call: TRBV27; j_call: TRBJ2-4
cdr3_aa: CASSQVFRGHEYNQPQHF; cdr3_nt: TGCGCCAGCAGCCAAGTCTTCAGGGGCCATGAGTACAATCAGCCCCAGCATTTT; clone_size: NA; d_call: NA; v_call: TRBV4-1; j_call: TRBJ1-5
cdr3_aa: CASSEELAVAQYF; cdr3_nt: TGTGCCAGCAGTGAAGAACTAGCAGTTGCCCAGTATTTT; clone_size: once; d_call: NA; v_call: TRBV2; j_call: TRBJ2-3
cdr3_aa: CASSLGQGSSGNTIYF; cdr3_nt: TGCGCCAGCAGCTTGGGACAGGGGAGCTCTGGAAACACCATATATTTT; clone_size: NA; d_call: TRBD1; v_call: TRBV5-1; j_call: TRBJ1-3
cdr3_aa: CSVLGDRGGRGYTF; cdr3_nt: TGCAGCGTCCTTGGGGACAGGGGAGGAAGAGGCTACACCTTC; clone_size: NA; d_call: TRBD1; v_call: TRBV29-1; j_call: TRBJ1-2
cdr3_aa: CASSVKGAREGYTF; cdr3_nt: TGTGCCAGCAGCGTAAAAGGGGCGCGGGAAGGCTACACCTTC; clone_size: NA; d_call: NA; v_call: TRBV9; j_call: TRBJ1-2
cdr3_aa: CASSFASGGRGTDTQYF; cdr3_nt: TGTGCCAGCAGCTTTGCTAGCGGGGGCCGGGGCACAGATACGCAGTATTTT; clone_size: once; d_call: TRBD2; v_call: TRBV7-2; j_call: TRBJ2-3
cdr3_aa: CASSPLGGLNYGYTF; cdr3_nt: TGTGCCAGCTCACCCCTGGGGGGGCTCAACTATGGCTACACCTTC; clone_size: NA; d_call: NA; v_call: TRBV18; j_call: TRBJ1-2
cdr3_aa: CASSQNSGGARKTQYF; cdr3_nt: TGTGCCAGCAGCCAAAATAGCGGGGGGGCCAGGAAGACCCAGTACTTC; clone_size: NA; d_call: TRBD2; v_call: TRBV4-2; j_call: TRBJ2-5
cdr3_aa: CASTTTGMGNQPQHF; cdr3_nt: TGTGCCAGCACCACGACAGGGATGGGCAATCAGCCCCAGCATTTT; clone_size: NA; d_call: TRBD1; v_call: TRBV7-9; j_call: TRBJ1-5
cdr3_aa: CASSERVRVSYNSPLHF; cdr3_nt: TGTGCCAGCAGTGAACGGGTCCGGGTCTCCTATAATTCACCCCTCCACTTT; clone_size: NA; d_call: NA; v_call: TRBV2; j_call: TRBJ1-6